The present entry profiles one T cell receptor (beta chain) with its context. Antigen: not known. Profiling relied on immunoSEQ multiplex PCR, and the TCRdb table lists in-frame clones only, not all of them. The sample gives 2,500 to 3,500 clones, about 86% of which show up once; approximately 5% is in the top ten. These data originate in a study of T cell repertoires in ileal Crohn's disease. Study-level points and caveats: Compared with CD4 T cells, sorted CD8 cells carried more expanded clones.

Time point here: neoterminal ileum biopsy at postoperative endoscopy, about 6 months after surgery. Patients were adults with ileal or ileocolonic Crohn's disease needing resection. The CDR3 covers 14 residues. V was clipped by 2 bases and J by 1 base, with 8 bases between them. The germline V gene has CDR1 ENHRY and CDR2 SYGVKD. The chain employs TRBV10-3 and TRBJ1-1; TRBD1 might be the D (5 bases). The receptor comes from an adult with Crohn's disease. Sequences were obtained from ileal tissue. The CDR3 DNA reads TGTGCCATCAGTGAGGGACAAAAGAACACTGAAGCTTTCTTT. As protein: CAISEGQKNTEAFF.